Here is one TCR beta chain with its context. This CDR3 comprises 15 residues. V was pared by 1 base and J by 3 bases, with 13 bases between. In germline, CDR1 is SGHAT, CDR2 FQNNGV. Clones were sequenced by immunoSEQ multiplex PCR, and TCRdb holds only the in-frame ones, with some missing. This table holds some 53,000 clones, about 89% found once. These data belong to a study of PD-1 blockade in classical Hodgkin lymphoma. Noted time point: cycle 4 day 1 (C4D1), after 6 weeks of nivolumab. Every patient was affected by relapse after autologous stem cell transplantation, while exposure to brentuximab vedotin was not uniform.

The sequence was collected from a human donor with classical Hodgkin lymphoma. The rearrangement joins TRBV11-2 to TRBJ2-7, with D perhaps matching TRBD1 (5 bases). The input for sequencing was peripheral blood mononuclear cells (PBMCs), taken before the fourth cycle of nivolumab. In nucleotides, the CDR3 is TGTGCCAGCAGCTTAGTATCACAGGCCTACTACGAGCAGTACTTC. Encoded protein: CASSLVSQAYYEQYF.